This TCR beta chain was recorded in a study of blood T cell repertoires in COVID-19. As for the study in general: Researchers got acute and convalescent COVID-19 samples from the United States, Italy and Spain.

This clone was observed a single time. Germline V gene lookup returns CDR1 SGHDT and CDR2 YYEEEE. This CDR3 has 15 residues. With 1 base removed from V and 5 bases from J, the gap between germline ends came to 12 bases. In terms of age and location, participants ranged from about 18 to 95 years and lived in approximately 26 US areas. Participants were placed into cohorts based on the clinical history they reported. Two negative PCRs, clearance, or symptom resolution had been documented for recovered Cohort 3 donors. This table comes from immunoSEQ multiplex PCR, and its TCRdb copy is limited to in-frame clones, with some not included. Of some 350,000 clones listed, around 87% are singletons.

This clonotype was obtained from a woman aged 25 to 45 who had recovered from COVID-19. The chain uses TRBV5-6 and TRBJ1-4, with TRBD1 as a possible D gene (6 bases). Sample: PBMCs or T cells enriched from blood (not recorded which). The CDR3 loop is CASSLSWQGNEKLFF. The CDR3 DNA reads TGTGCCAGCAGCTTGTCGTGGCAGGGGAATGAAAAACTGTTTTTT.